This TCR beta chain emerged from a study of T cells in localized non-small cell lung cancer (TCRdb year 2020). In terms of the full investigation: T cell repertoires of 200 to 300 early-stage NSCLC patients were analyzed, with tumors being compared against uninvolved tumor-adjacent lungs. Of the NSCLC patients, around 130 were male and approximately 99 were female, and the mean age was about 69 years. The cohort consisted of 236 treatment-naive NSCLC patients whose localized lung tumors had been resected. Results the study describes overall, beyond this receptor: Longer overall survival was associated with higher T cell density in blood, whereas shorter survival was associated with higher clonality in adjacent lung. Uninvolved tumor-adjacent lung showed the highest T cell clonality, higher than tumor, which suggests more focused antigenic responses in the uninvolved tumor-adjacent lung. Because multi-region tumor sequencing was not performed, intratumor heterogeneity could not be ruled out. Because the study design was exploratory, TCR variables were selected using unadjusted p-values without false-discovery rate correction. Of the top 100 tumor clones, a median of roughly 57 were detected in paired uninvolved adjacent lung; under 30 were also among that lung's top 100.

About this clone: No cognate antigen has been identified for it. Per-base qualities were not stored, and no clone one base away is much larger.

From the germline V gene, CDR1 is SGHNT and CDR2 is YENEEA. From its cysteine to its phenylalanine, the CDR3 spans 15 amino acids. This entry keeps only the CDR3 DNA: 45 bases, framed from base 1. Trimming at the junction amounts to 1 base on V and 6 bases on J, and the germline ends lie 12 bases apart. TCR beta CDR3 regions were sequenced from DNA using the immunoSEQ Assay. As for how the authors treated the data: T cell density was computed as TCR beta template counts normalized to usable DNA estimated by amplifying housekeeping genes. Richness was estimated with the preseqR package, extrapolating to 400,000 templates for PBMC samples and 120,000 templates for tissue samples. Clonality was defined as one minus Pielou's evenness. Tissue-enriched TCRs were identified through differential abundance testing performed on productive amino-acid clonotypes, with a minimum total count of 5 and an alpha of 0.1. The Jaccard Index and the Morisita Overlap Index were used to measure how much the repertoires overlapped between compartments. TCR beta CDR3s were clustered by GLIPH together with public tetramer-defined viral CDR3s, and at least three viral sequences plus V-gene enrichment were required for viral motifs. In TCRdb, the immuneACCESS table is reduced to in-frame sequences with V and J assigned. These tables do not hold every clone; where another copy was compared, an unresolved V gene accounts for under half, and the others remain unexplained. V and J calls and clone size are those listed in that table; D and trimming were worked out from the DNA. For this sample there are 800 or so clones; over 25% appear just once. The ten largest clones add up to 12% of the sample.

Two independent pathologists confirmed that the uninvolved adjacent lung, which was taken at least 2 cm from the tumor margin, was free of atypia. At diagnosis, tumor, uninvolved tumor-adjacent lung and peripheral blood were collected and then preserved as a mix of FFPE and fresh-frozen material. This clonotype was sampled from a woman aged 40-70 years with stage I squamous cell lung carcinoma. Specimen: normal lung tissue next to the tumor, collected before any cancer treatment. The chain couples TRBV11-3 to TRBJ1-4, with no reliable assignment of the D segment. The bases are TGTGCCAGCAGCTTAGTTAACAGCCGTGATGAAAAACTGTTTTTT. This gives the protein CASSLVNSRDEKLFF.